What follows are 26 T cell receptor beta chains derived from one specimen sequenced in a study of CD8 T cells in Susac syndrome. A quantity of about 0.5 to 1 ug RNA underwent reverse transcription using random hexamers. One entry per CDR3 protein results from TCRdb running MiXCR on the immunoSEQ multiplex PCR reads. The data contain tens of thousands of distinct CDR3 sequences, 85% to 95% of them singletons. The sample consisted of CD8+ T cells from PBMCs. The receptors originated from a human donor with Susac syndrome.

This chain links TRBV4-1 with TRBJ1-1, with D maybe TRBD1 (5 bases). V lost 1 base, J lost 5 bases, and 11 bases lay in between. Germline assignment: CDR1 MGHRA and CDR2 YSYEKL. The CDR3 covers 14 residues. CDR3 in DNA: TGCGCCAGCAGCCAAGGGCAGGGTGGTACTGAAGCTTTCTTT. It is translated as CASSQGQGGTEAFF.

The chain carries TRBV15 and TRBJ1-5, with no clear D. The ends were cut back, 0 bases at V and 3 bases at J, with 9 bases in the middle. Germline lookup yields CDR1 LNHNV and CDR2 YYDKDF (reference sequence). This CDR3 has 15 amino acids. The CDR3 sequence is CATSRDRVLNQPQHF. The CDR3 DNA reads TGTGCCACCAGCAGAGATCGGGTCCTCAATCAGCCCCAGCATTTT.

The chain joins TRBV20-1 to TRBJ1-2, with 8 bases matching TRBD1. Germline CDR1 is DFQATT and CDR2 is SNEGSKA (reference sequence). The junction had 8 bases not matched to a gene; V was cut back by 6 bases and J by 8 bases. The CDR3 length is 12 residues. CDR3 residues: CSAQDREGGYTF. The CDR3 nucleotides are TGCAGTGCCCAGGACAGGGAGGGCGGCTACACCTTC.

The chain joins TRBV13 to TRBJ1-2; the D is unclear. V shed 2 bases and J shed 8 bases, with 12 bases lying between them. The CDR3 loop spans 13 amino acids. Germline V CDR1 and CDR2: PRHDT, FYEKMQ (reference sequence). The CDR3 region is CASSLRGPGGYTF. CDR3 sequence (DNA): TGTGCCAGCAGCTTACGGGGTCCCGGAGGCTACACCTTC.

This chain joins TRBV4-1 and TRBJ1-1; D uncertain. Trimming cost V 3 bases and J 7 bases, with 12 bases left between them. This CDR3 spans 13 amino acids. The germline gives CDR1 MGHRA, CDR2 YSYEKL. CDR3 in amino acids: CASSHLVGNEAFF. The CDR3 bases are TGCGCCAGCAGCCATTTGGTGGGAAATGAAGCTTTCTTT.

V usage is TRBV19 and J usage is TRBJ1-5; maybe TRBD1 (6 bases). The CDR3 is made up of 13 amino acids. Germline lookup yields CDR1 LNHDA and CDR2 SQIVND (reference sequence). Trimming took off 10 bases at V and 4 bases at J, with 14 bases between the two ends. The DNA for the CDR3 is TGTGCCACATTACAGGGTGGGAATCAGCCCCAGCATTTT. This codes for CATLQGGNQPQHF.

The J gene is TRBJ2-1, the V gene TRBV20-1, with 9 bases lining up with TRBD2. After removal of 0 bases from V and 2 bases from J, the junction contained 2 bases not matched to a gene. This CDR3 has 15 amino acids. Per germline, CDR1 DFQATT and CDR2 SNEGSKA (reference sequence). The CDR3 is CSARDLAGPYNEQFF. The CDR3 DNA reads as TGCAGTGCTAGAGATCTAGCGGGACCCTACAATGAGCAGTTCTTC.

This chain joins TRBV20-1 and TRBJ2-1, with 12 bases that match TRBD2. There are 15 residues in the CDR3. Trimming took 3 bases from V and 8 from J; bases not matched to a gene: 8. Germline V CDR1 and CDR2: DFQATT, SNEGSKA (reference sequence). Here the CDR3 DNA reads TGCAGTGCTAGGTCGACTAGCGGGAGTATCGATGAGCAGTTCTTC. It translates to CSARSTSGSIDEQFF.

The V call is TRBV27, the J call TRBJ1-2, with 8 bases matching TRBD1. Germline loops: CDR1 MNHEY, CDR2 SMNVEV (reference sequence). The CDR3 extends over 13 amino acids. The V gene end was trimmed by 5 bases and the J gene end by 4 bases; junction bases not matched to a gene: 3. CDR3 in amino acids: CASSAGQAYGYTF. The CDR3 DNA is TGTGCCAGCAGTGCGGGACAGGCCTATGGCTACACCTTC.

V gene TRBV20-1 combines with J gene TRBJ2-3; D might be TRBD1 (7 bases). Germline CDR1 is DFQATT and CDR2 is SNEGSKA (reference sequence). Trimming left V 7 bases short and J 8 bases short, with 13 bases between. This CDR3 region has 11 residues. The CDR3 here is CSERQGGTQYF. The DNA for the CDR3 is TGCAGTGAAAGACAGGGAGGTACGCAGTATTTT.

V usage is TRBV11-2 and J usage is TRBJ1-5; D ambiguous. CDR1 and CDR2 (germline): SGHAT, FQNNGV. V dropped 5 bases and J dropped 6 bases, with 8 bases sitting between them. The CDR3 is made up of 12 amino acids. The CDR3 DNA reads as TGTGCCAGCAGCACTCGGGGTCAGCCCCAGCATTTT. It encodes CASSTRGQPQHF.

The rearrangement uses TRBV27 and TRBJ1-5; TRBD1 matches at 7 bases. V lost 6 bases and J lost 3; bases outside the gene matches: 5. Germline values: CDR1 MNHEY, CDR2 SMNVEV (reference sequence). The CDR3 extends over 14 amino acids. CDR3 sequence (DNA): TGTGCCAGCAGAGCGGGACAGACCAATCAGCCCCAGCATTTT. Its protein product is CASRAGQTNQPQHF.

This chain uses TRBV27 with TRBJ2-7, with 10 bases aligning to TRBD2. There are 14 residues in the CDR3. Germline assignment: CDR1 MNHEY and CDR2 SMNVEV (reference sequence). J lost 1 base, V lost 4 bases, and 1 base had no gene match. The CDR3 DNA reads TGTGCCAGCAGTTCACTAGCGGGATCCTACGAGCAGTACTTC. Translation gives CASSSLAGSYEQYF.

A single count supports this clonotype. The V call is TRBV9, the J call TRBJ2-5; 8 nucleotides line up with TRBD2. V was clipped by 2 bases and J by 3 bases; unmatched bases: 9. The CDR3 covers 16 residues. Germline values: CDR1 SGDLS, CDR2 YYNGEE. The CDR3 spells CASSVGGGPLEETQYF. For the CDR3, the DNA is TGTGCCAGCAGCGTCGGGGGGGGTCCCCTAGAAGAGACCCAGTACTTC.

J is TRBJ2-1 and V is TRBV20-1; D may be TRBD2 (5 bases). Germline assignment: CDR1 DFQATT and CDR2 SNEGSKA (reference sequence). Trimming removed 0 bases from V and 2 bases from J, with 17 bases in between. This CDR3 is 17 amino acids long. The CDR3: CSARDWLASVAYNEQFF. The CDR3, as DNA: TGCAGTGCTAGAGATTGGCTAGCCTCGGTTGCCTACAATGAGCAGTTCTTC.

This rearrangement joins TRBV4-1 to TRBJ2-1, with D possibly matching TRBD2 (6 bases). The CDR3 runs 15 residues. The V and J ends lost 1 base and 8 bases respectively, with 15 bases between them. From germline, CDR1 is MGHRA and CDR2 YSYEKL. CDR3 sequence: CASSQAGLGMDEQFF. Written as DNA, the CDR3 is TGCGCCAGCAGCCAAGCGGGACTGGGCATGGATGAGCAGTTCTTC.

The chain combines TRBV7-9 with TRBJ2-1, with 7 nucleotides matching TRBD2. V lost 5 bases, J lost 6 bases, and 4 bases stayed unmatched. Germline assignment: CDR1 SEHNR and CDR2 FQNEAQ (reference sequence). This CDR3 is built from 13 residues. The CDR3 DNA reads TGTGCCAGCAGCCCAGGGAGGGGCAATGAGCAGTTCTTC. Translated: CASSPGRGNEQFF.

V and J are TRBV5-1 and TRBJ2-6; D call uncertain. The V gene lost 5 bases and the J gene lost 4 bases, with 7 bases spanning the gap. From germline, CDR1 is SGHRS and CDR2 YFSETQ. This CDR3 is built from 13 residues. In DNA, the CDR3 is TGCGCCAGCAGAGATGAAGGGGCCAACGTCCTGACTTTC. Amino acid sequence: CASRDEGANVLTF. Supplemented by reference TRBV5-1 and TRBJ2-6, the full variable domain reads KAGVTQTPRYLIKTRGQQVTLSCSPISGHRSVSWYQQTPGQGLQFLFEYFSETQRNKGNFPGRFSGRQFSNSRSEMNVSTLELGDSALYLCASRDEGANVLTFGAGSRLTVL.

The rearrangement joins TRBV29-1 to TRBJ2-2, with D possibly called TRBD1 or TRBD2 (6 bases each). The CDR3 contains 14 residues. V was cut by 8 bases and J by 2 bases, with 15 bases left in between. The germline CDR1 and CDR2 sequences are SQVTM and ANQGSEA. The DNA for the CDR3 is TGCAGCTCCTCCGGGGGCCTTAACACCGGGGAGCTGTTTTTT. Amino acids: CSSSGGLNTGELFF.

Here the CDR3 DNA reads TGTGCCAGCAGCTTAGAGGTTGCTACAGATACGCAGTATTTT. Amino acids: CASSLEVATDTQYF. The chain links TRBV7-8 to TRBJ2-3; D is unresolved. Germline-derived CDR1 and CDR2 are SGHVS and FQNEAQ. CDR3 length equals 14 residues. Trimming removed 1 base at V and 3 bases at J, with 8 bases between.

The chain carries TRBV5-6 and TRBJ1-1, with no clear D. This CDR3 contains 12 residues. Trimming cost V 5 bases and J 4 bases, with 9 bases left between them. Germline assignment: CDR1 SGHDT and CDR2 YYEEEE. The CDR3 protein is CASSFGGTEAFF. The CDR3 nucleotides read TGTGCCAGCAGTTTTGGAGGCACTGAAGCTTTCTTT.

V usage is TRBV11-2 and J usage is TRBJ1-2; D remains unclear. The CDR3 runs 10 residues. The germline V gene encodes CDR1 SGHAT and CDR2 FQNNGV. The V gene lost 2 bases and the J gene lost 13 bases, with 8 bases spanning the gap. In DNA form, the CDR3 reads TGTGCCAGCAGCTTAAACCCCGCCACCTTC. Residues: CASSLNPATF.

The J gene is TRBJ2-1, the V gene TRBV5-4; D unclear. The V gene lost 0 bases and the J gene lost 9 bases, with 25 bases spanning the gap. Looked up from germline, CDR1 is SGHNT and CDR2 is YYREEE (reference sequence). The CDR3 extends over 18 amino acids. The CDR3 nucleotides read TGTGCCAGCAGCTTGGACGACTCCTCGTATAGGTCTGGGTCTGAGCAGTTCTTC. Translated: CASSLDDSSYRSGSEQFF.

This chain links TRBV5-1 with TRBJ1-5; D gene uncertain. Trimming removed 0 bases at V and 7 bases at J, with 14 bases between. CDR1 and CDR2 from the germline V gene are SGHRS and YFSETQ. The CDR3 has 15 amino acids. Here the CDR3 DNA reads TGCGCCAGCAGCTTGGACGTTACGGGGAAGCAGCCCCAGCATTTT. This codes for CASSLDVTGKQPQHF.

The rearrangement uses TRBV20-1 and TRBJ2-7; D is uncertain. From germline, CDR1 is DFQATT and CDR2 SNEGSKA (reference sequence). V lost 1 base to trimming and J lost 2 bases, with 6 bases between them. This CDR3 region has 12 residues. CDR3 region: CSARGLPYEQYF. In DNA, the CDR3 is TGCAGTGCTAGAGGACTCCCCTACGAGCAGTACTTC.

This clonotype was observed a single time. The CDR3 reads CSVAGTSGREDSTGELFF. The CDR3 DNA sequence: TGCAGCGTTGCTGGGACTAGCGGACGAGAGGATTCCACCGGGGAGCTGTTTTTT. The chain couples TRBV29-1 to TRBJ2-2; 11 bases line up with TRBD2. This CDR3 contains 18 residues. Germline V gene lookup returns CDR1 SQVTM and CDR2 ANQGSEA. The ends lost 4 bases at V and 4 bases at J; junction bases unmatched: 14.